The 20 T cell receptor beta chains below come from one sample, sequenced in a study of cytomegalovirus exposure and HLA in healthy donors. Sequencing was performed with immunoSEQ multiplex PCR; in TCRdb, only in-frame clones are kept and a portion is missing. The data hold 150,000 to 200,000 clones, with about 82% observed a single time. Sequencing used PBMCs. The receptors stem from a man in his thirties or forties in good health and CMV-seropositive.

The V and J genes are TRBV7-3 and TRBJ1-2; TRBD1 matches at 8 bases. The CDR3 length is 14 residues. V dropped 5 bases and J dropped 4; count of bases not matched to a gene: 6. Germline values: CDR1 SGHTA, CDR2 FQGTGA. The CDR3 sequence: CASSPRQGSYGYTF. CDR3 coding DNA: TGTGCCAGCAGCCCTCGACAGGGGAGCTATGGCTACACCTTC.

V gene TRBV6-6 combines with J gene TRBJ2-5; D is possibly TRBD2 (5 bases). Germline CDR1 and CDR2: MNHNY and SVGAGI (reference sequence). The V gene lost 7 bases and the J gene lost 10 bases, with 16 bases spanning the gap. The CDR3 runs 12 residues. In DNA form, the CDR3 reads TGTGCCAGCATCTCCCAGACGGACTTCCAGTACTTC. It yields the protein CASISQTDFQYF.

The V and J genes are TRBV7-2 and TRBJ2-3; D remains ambiguous. This CDR3 spans 15 amino acids. Trimming removed 3 bases from V and 0 bases from J, with 10 bases in between. Germline CDR1 and CDR2: SGHTA and FQGNSA. This CDR3 reads CASSLYSPSTDTQYF. In DNA form, the CDR3 reads TGTGCCAGCAGCTTGTACAGCCCTAGCACAGATACGCAGTATTTT. Based on the CDR3 plus reference TRBV7-2 and TRBJ2-3, the full variable domain is GAGVSQSPSNKVTEKGKDVELRCDPISGHTALYWYRQSLGQGLEFLIYFQGNSAPDKSGLPSDRFSAERTGGSVSTLTIQRTQQEDSAVYLCASSLYSPSTDTQYFGPGTRLTVL.

This clone was detected a few times. This sequence joins TRBV7-2 and TRBJ1-2, with TRBD1 matching 7 bases. This CDR3 region has 15 residues. V dropped 1 base and J dropped 5; count of bases not matched to a gene: 7. The V gene's germline CDR1 is SGHTA and CDR2 FQGNSA. This CDR3 is CASSLGSGTAYGYTF. CDR3 DNA sequence: TGTGCCAGCAGCTTAGGGTCAGGGACAGCTTATGGCTACACCTTC. Using reference TRBV7-2 and TRBJ1-2 for the parts outside the CDR3, the full variable domain is GAGVSQSPSNKVTEKGKDVELRCDPISGHTALYWYRQSLGQGLEFLIYFQGNSAPDKSGLPSDRFSAERTGGSVSTLTIQRTQQEDSAVYLCASSLGSGTAYGYTFGSGTRLTVV.

This sequence joins TRBV6-1 and TRBJ2-4; tentatively, D is TRBD2 (6 bases). V gave up 1 base and J gave up 0 bases, with 16 bases separating them. Germline V gives CDR1 MNHNS, CDR2 SASEGT. The CDR3 totals 18 residues. In DNA form, the CDR3 reads TGTGCCAGCAGTGAAGAGAGGCAAGGGACTCTAGCCAAAAACATTCAGTACTTC. It translates to CASSEERQGTLAKNIQYF.

About this clone itself: The junction departs from the called germline gene at one end, perhaps through a read error. Other nucleotide sequences from this sample produce the same CDR3. This rearrangement joins TRBV29-1 to TRBJ1-1, with 10 bases that match TRBD1. The CDR3 length is 17 residues. Germline loops: CDR1 SQVTM, CDR2 ANQGSEA. CDR3 DNA: TGCAGCGTCCCTTCGCGACAGGGGGCCCGATTGAACACTGAGGCTTTCTTT. Encoded protein: CSVPSRQGARLNTEAFF.

The chain recombines TRBV6-5 with TRBJ1-5, with 9 positions matching TRBD1. The V segment lost 8 bases and the J segment 5 bases; nucleotides outside the gene matches: 10. There are 15 residues in the CDR3. Germline V CDR1 and CDR2: MNHEY, SVGAGI. CDR3 DNA: TGTGCCAGCCGCCGACAGACAGGGGGGCATCAGCCCCAGCATTTT. This codes for CASRRQTGGHQPQHF.

The chain is built from TRBV12-5 and TRBJ2-7, with unresolved D. V was shortened by 3 bases and J by 3 bases, with 9 bases between the two germline ends. From germline, CDR1 is LGHNT and CDR2 FRNRAP. The CDR3 loop spans 13 amino acids. This CDR3 is CASGLNGGYEQYF. The CDR3, as DNA: TGTGCTAGTGGTTTAAATGGCGGCTACGAGCAGTACTTC.

V gene TRBV5-1 combines with J gene TRBJ1-5; D remains ambiguous. The V end lost 1 base, the J end lost 0 bases, and 2 bases lay between the germline ends. CDR3 length equals 13 residues. Germline assignment: CDR1 SGHRS and CDR2 YFSETQ. The CDR3 region is CASSLYSNQPQHF. Written as DNA, the CDR3 is TGCGCCAGCAGCTTGTATAGCAATCAGCCCCAGCATTTT. The full variable domain, completed using reference TRBV5-1 and TRBJ1-5, is KAGVTQTPRYLIKTRGQQVTLSCSPISGHRSVSWYQQTPGQGLQFLFEYFSETQRNKGNFPGRFSGRQFSNSRSEMNVSTLELGDSALYLCASSLYSNQPQHFGDGTRLSIL.

This rearrangement joins TRBV5-1 to TRBJ2-5, with D perhaps TRBD1 (5 bases). The CDR3 extends over 15 amino acids. V lost 4 bases to trimming and J lost 1 base, with 14 bases between them. Germline loops: CDR1 SGHRS, CDR2 YFSETQ. CDR3 DNA: TGCGCCAGCAGCCTGGACGGCAGGGTCCAAGAGACCCAGTACTTC. Residues: CASSLDGRVQETQYF.

The chain employs TRBV2 and TRBJ1-3; 7 bases line up with TRBD1. The length of the CDR3 is 14 residues. Germline lookup yields CDR1 SNHLY and CDR2 FYNNEI. J gave up 2 bases and V 4 bases, and 2 bases lay outside the gene matches. CDR3: CASSGQGAGNTIYF. The CDR3 DNA sequence: TGTGCCAGCAGTGGCCAGGGGGCTGGAAACACCATATATTTT. Full variable domain (missing parts from reference TRBV2 and TRBJ1-3): EPEVTQTPSHQVTQMGQEVILRCVPISNHLYFYWYRQILGQKVEFLVSFYNNEISEKSEIFDDQFSVERPDGSNFTLKIRSTKLEDSAMYFCASSGQGAGNTIYFGEGSWLTVV.

The CDR3 DNA sequence: TGCGCCAGCAGTCGGGGGTCGAGCTCCTACAATGAGCAGTTCTTC. Translated: CASSRGSSSYNEQFF. The genes are TRBV10-1 and TRBJ2-1; D is possibly TRBD2 (6 bases). V was clipped by 5 bases and J by 0 bases, with 11 bases between them. CDR3 size: 15 residues. Germline CDR1 WNHNN, CDR2 SYGVQD (reference sequence).

The rearrangement joins TRBV7-2 to TRBJ2-3; D unresolved. CDR1 is SGHTA, CDR2 FQGNSA, per germline. The CDR3 is 15 amino acids. Trimming took off 1 base at V and 3 bases at J, with 11 bases between the two ends. The CDR3 region has the DNA TGTGCCAGCAGCTTAGATCAGTATGGTACAGATACGCAGTATTTT. The encoded protein is CASSLDQYGTDTQYF.

This chain joins TRBV4-3 and TRBJ2-3, with D unclear. Trimming removed 0 bases at V and 0 bases at J, with 7 bases between. Germline loops: CDR1 LGHNA, CDR2 YSLEER. The CDR3 length is 15 residues. CDR3 bases: TGCGCCAGCAGCCAAGATACAGTGAGCACAGATACGCAGTATTTT. As protein: CASSQDTVSTDTQYF.

V gene TRBV5-1 combines with J gene TRBJ2-1, with 11 nucleotides matching TRBD2. The V gene end was trimmed by 1 base and the J gene end by 3 bases; junction bases not matched to a gene: 9. The CDR3 is 18 amino acids. From germline, CDR1 is SGHRS and CDR2 YFSETQ. CDR3 sequence (DNA): TGCGCCAGCAGCTTGACTAGCGGGGGCCCCTTTTTCTACAATGAGCAGTTCTTC. Its translation: CASSLTSGGPFFYNEQFF.

This chain links TRBV5-6 with TRBJ1-2; no definite D call. There are 14 residues in the CDR3. Trimming pared 0 bases from V and 5 bases from J, leaving 11 bases between. The germline CDR1 and CDR2 sequences are SGHDT and YYEEEE. CDR3 region: CASSLAGIGYGYTF. CDR3 nucleotide sequence: TGTGCCAGCAGCTTGGCGGGGATCGGGTATGGCTACACCTTC.

This clone was counted between two and nine times. This chain uses TRBV9 with TRBJ2-2; possible D gene TRBD2, 7 bases. This CDR3 is 20 amino acids long. V was shortened by 2 bases and J by 1 base, with 24 bases between the two germline ends. Per germline, CDR1 SGDLS and CDR2 YYNGEE. As DNA, the CDR3 is TGTGCCAGCAGCGTCAAGTTGGTAAACGGGGGGCCGTGGAACACCGGGGAGCTGTTTTTT. Protein sequence: CASSVKLVNGGPWNTGELFF.

V and J are TRBV7-2 and TRBJ1-2; 7 nucleotides agree with TRBD1. The V gene's germline CDR1 is SGHTA and CDR2 FQGNSA. Trimming took 5 bases from V and 4 from J; bases not matched to a gene: 4. This CDR3 region has 13 residues. CDR3 nucleotides: TGTGCCAGCAGCCGTGGGGACAGCTATGGCTACACCTTC. Amino acids: CASSRGDSYGYTF. The full variable domain, in which reference TRBV7-2 and TRBJ1-2 provide the parts outside the CDR3, is GAGVSQSPSNKVTEKGKDVELRCDPISGHTALYWYRQSLGQGLEFLIYFQGNSAPDKSGLPSDRFSAERTGGSVSTLTIQRTQQEDSAVYLCASSRGDSYGYTFGSGTRLTVV.

The rearrangement links TRBV27 to TRBJ1-4; TRBD1 matches at 7 bases. The V gene's germline CDR1 is MNHEY and CDR2 SMNVEV (reference sequence). The CDR3 covers 16 residues. J was trimmed by 7 bases and V by 3 bases; bases with no gene match: 11. DNA for the CDR3: TGTGCCAGCAGTTTCCGGACAGGCCTACGTGGTGAAAAACTGTTTTTT. Translated, it gives CASSFRTGLRGEKLFF. The entire variable domain, with the rest obtained from reference TRBV27 and TRBJ1-4, is as follows: EAQVTQNPRYLITVTGKKLTVTCSQNMNHEYMSWYRQDPGLGLRQIYYSMNVEVTDKGDVPEGYKVSRKEKRNFPLILESPSPNQTSLYFCASSFRTGLRGEKLFFGSGTQLSVL.

This clone appeared once. J is TRBJ2-2 and V is TRBV5-1; D might be TRBD1 (6 bases). Per germline, CDR1 SGHRS and CDR2 YFSETQ. The CDR3 runs 15 residues. Trimming cost V 2 bases and J 6 bases, with 14 bases left between them. The CDR3 reads CASSLLLTGSGELFF. In DNA, the CDR3 is TGCGCCAGCAGCTTACTACTAACAGGGTCCGGGGAGCTGTTTTTT.